Only one count was recorded for the clone carrying this TCR beta chain. The CDR3 sequence is 14 residues long. The J segment lost 8 bases and the V segment lost 7 bases, leaving 10 bases of the junction unmatched. Germline assignment: CDR1 SGHVS and CDR2 FQNEAQ. The data stem from a study of cytomegalovirus exposure and HLA in healthy donors. The study drew the donors from its roughly 120-subject validation cohort, separate from the roughly 700-subject first cohort. Generated by immunoSEQ multiplex PCR, the TCRdb table keeps only in-frame clones and is missing some. The sample shows more than 95,000 clones, roughly 89% of them seen only once.

The source is a woman aged 18-29 years in good health and CMV-seronegative. The specimen was PBMCs. This chain connects TRBV7-8 to TRBJ2-4, with 8 bases identical to TRBD2. The CDR3 DNA reads as TGTGCCAGCACCATGACTAGCGTTGGCGACATTCAGTACTTC. Translation gives CASTMTSVGDIQYF.